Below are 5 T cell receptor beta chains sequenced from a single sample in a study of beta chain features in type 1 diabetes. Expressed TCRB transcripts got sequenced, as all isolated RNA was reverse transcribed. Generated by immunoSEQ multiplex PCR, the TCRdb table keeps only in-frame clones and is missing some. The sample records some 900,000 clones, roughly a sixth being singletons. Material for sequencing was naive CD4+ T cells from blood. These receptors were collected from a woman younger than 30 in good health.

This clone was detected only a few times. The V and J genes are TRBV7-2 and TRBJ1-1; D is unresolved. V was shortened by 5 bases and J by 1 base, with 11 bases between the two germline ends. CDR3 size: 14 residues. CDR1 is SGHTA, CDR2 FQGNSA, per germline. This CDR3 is CASSTFTANTEAFF. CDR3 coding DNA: TGTGCCAGCAGCACCTTTACAGCGAACACTGAAGCTTTCTTT.

CDR3 sequence (DNA): TGTGCCAGCAGCGACTGGTTGCCTGAAGCTTTCTTT. Translated, it gives CASSDWLPEAFF. The rearrangement links TRBV6-1 to TRBJ1-1; D gene unclear. This CDR3 contains 12 residues. V lost 6 bases, J lost 6 bases, and 11 bases lay in between. Germline lookup yields CDR1 MNHNS and CDR2 SASEGT.

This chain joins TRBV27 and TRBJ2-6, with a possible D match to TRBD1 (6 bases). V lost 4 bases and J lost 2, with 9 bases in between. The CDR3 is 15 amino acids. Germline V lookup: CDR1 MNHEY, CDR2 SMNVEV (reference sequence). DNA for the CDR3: TGTGCCAGCAGTTCTGAGGGGGCTGGGGCCAACGTCCTGACTTTC. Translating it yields CASSSEGAGANVLTF.

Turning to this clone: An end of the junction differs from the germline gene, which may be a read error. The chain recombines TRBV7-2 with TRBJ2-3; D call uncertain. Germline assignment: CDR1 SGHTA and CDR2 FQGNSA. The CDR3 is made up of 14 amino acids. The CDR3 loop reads CVSSFTESWDTQYF. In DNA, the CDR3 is TGTGTCAGCAGCTTTACCGAGTCCTGGGATACGCAGTATTTT.

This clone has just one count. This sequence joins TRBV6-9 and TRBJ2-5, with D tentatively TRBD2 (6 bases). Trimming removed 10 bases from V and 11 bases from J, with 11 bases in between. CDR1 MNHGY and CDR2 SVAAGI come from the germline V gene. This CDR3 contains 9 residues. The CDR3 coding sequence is TGTGCCATGGAGGGTGAGCAGTACTTC. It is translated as CAMEGEQYF.